This T cell receptor beta chain was sequenced during a study of blood T cell repertoires in COVID-19. For the study at large: COVID-19 samples, acute and convalescent, were from the United States, Italy and Spain. PBMCs, B-cell-depleted T cells, or T cells were the source of the cDNA or gDNA that made up the material.

Original processing methods: Estimates of nucleated cell counts were drawn from the amplification of reference gene primers. The protocol was immunoSEQ multiplex PCR, while the TCRdb copy is restricted to in-frame clones and leaves out a portion. V and J calls and clone size are copied from that table; D and trimming were computed from the DNA. The sample consists of about 220,000 clones, over 70% of them appearing once. V dropped 4 bases and J dropped 1; count of bases not matched to a gene: 4. Germline-derived CDR1 and CDR2 are SNHLY and FYNNEI. This CDR3 comprises 15 residues. There are a few counts of this clone.

The clonotype originates from a woman aged 70-85 years with acute or convalescent COVID-19. Sequenced material: peripheral blood. V gene TRBV2 combines with J gene TRBJ2-3; TRBD2 matches at 8 bases. CDR3 residues: CASSGRSGGTDTQYF. The CDR3 nucleotides are TGTGCCAGCAGTGGTCGTAGCGGGGGCACAGATACGCAGTATTTT.